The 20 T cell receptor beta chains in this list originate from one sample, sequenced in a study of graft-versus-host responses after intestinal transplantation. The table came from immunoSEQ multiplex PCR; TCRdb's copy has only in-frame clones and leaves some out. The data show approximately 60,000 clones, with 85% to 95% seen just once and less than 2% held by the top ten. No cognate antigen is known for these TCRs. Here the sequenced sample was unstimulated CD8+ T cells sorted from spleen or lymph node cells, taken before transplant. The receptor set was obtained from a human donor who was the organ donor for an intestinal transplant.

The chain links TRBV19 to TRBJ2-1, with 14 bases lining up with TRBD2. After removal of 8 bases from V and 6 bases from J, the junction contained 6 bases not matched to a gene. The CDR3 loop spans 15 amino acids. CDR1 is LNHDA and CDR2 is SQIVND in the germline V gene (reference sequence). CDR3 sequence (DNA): TGTGCCAGTGCCCACGGACTAGCGGGAGGCAATGAGCAGTTCTTC. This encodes CASAHGLAGGNEQFF.

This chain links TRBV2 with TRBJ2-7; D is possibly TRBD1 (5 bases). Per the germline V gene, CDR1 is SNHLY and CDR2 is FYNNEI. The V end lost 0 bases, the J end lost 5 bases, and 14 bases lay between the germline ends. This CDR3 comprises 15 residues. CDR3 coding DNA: TGTGCCAGCAGTGAAGCAGTCCAGGGCAGAGACGAGCAGTACTTC. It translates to CASSEAVQGRDEQYF.

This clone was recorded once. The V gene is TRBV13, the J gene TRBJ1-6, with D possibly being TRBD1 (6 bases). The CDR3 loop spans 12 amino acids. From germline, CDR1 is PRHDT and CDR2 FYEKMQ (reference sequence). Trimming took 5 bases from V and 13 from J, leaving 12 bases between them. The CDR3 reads CASSVRGAPLHF. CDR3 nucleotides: TGTGCCAGCAGCGTCCGGGGGGCGCCCCTCCACTTT. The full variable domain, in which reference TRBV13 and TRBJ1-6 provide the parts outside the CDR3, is AAGVIQSPRHLIKEKRETATLKCYPIPRHDTVYWYQQGPGQDPQFLISFYEKMQSDKGSIPDRFSAQQFSDYHSELNMSSLELGDSALYFCASSVRGAPLHFGNGTRLTVT.

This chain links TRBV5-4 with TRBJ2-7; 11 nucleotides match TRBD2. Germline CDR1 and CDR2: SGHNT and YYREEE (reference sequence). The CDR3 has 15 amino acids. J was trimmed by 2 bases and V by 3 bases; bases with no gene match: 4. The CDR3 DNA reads TGTGCCAGCAGCTGGACTAGCGGGCACACCTACGAGCAGTACTTC. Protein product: CASSWTSGHTYEQYF.

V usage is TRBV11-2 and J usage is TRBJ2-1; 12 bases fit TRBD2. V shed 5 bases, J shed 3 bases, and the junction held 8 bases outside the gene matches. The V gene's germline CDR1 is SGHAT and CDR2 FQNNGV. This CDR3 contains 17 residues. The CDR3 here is CASSPSGRAFHYNEQFF. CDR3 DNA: TGTGCCAGCAGCCCTAGCGGGAGGGCTTTCCACTACAATGAGCAGTTCTTC.

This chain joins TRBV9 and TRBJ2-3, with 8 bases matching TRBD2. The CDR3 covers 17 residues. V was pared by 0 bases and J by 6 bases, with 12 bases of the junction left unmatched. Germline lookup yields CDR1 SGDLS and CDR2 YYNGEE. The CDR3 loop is CASSVGPGLAGGDTQYF. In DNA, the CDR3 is TGTGCCAGCAGCGTAGGGCCGGGGCTAGCGGGCGGGGATACGCAGTATTTT.

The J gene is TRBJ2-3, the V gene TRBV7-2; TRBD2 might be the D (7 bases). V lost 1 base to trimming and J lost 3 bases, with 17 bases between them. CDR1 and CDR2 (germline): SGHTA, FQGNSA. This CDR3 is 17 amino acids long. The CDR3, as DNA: TGTGCCAGCAGCTTAGGGGTAGGGGGGGGTATAACAGATACGCAGTATTTT. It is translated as CASSLGVGGGITDTQYF.

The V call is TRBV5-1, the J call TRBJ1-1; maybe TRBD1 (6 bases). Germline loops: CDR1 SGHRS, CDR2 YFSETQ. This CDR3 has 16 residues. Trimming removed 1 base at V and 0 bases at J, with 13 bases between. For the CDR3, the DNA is TGCGCCAGCAGCTTGACAGGGCAGGTAATGAACACTGAAGCTTTCTTT. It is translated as CASSLTGQVMNTEAFF.

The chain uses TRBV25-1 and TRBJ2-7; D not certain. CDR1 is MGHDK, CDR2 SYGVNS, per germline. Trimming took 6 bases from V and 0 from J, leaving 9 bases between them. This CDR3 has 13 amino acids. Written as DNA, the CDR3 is TGTGCCAGCAGGCTTCCAGACTCCTACGAGCAGTACTTC. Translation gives CASRLPDSYEQYF.

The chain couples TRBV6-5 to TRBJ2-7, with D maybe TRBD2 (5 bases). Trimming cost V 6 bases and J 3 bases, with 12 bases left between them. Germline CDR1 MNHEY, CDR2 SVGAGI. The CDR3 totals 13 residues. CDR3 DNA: TGTGCCAGCAGGACCGGGGAATACTACGAGCAGTACTTC. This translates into CASRTGEYYEQYF.

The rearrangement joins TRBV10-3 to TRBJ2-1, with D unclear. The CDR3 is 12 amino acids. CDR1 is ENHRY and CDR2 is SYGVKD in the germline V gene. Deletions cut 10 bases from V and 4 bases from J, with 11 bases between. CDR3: CATQTTYNEQFF. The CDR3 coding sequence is TGTGCCACCCAAACTACGTACAATGAGCAGTTCTTC.

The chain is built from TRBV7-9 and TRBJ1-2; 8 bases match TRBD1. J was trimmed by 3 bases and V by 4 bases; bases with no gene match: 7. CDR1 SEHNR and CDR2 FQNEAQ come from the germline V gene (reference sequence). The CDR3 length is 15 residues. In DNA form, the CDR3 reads TGTGCCAGCAGCTCACGGGACAGGAAATACTATGGCTACACCTTC. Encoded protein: CASSSRDRKYYGYTF.

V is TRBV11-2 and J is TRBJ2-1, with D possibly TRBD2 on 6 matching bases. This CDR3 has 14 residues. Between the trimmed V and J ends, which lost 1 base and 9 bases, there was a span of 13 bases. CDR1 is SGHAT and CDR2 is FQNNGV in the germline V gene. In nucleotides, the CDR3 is TGTGCCAGCAGCTTAGTTCGCGGGGAGAGTGAGCAGTTCTTC. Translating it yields CASSLVRGESEQFF. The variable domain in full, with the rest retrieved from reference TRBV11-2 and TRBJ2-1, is EAGVAQSPRYKIIEKRQSVAFWCNPISGHATLYWYQQILGQGPKLLIQFQNNGVVDDSQLPKDRFSAERLKGVDSTLKIQPAKLEDSAVYLCASSLVRGESEQFFGPGTRLTVL.

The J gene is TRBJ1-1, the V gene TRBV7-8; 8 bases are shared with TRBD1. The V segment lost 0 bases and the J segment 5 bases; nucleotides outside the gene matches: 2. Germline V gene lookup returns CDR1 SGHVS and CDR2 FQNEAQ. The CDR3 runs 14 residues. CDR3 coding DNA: TGTGCCAGCAGCTTAGCACAGGGGGGGACTGAAGCTTTCTTT. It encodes CASSLAQGGTEAFF. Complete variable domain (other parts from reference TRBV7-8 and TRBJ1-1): GAGVSQSPRYKVAKRGQDVALRCDPISGHVSLFWYQQALGQGPEFLTYFQNEAQLDKSGLPSDRFFAERPEGSVSTLKIQRTQQEDSAVYLCASSLAQGGTEAFFGQGTRLTVV.

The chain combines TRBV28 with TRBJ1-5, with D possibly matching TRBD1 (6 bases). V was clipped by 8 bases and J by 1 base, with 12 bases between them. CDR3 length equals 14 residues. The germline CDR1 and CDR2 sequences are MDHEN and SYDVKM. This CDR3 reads CASAAQGSNQPQHF. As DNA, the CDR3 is TGTGCCAGCGCCGCTCAGGGGAGCAATCAGCCCCAGCATTTT.

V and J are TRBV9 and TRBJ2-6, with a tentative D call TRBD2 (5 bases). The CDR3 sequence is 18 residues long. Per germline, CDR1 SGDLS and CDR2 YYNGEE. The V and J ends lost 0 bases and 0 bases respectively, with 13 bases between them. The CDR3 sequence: CASSVGSGGGSGANVLTF. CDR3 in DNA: TGTGCCAGCAGCGTAGGGAGTGGAGGAGGCTCTGGGGCCAACGTCCTGACTTTC. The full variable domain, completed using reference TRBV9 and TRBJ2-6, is DSGVTQTPKHLITATGQRVTLRCSPRSGDLSVYWYQQSLDQGLQFLIQYYNGEERAKGNILERFSAQQFPDLHSELNLSSLELGDSALYFCASSVGSGGGSGANVLTFGAGSRLTVL.

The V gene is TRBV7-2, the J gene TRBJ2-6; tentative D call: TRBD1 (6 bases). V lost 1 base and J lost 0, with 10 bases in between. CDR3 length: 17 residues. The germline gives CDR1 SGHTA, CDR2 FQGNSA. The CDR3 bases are TGTGCCAGCAGCTTAGTAGCAGGGGCCTCTGGGGCCAACGTCCTGACTTTC. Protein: CASSLVAGASGANVLTF.

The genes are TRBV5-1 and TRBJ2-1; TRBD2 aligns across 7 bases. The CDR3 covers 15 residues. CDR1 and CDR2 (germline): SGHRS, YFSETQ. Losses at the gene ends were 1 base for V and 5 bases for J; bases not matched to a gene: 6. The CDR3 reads CASSLPRETNNEQFF. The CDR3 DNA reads TGCGCCAGCAGCTTGCCGCGGGAGACAAACAATGAGCAGTTCTTC.

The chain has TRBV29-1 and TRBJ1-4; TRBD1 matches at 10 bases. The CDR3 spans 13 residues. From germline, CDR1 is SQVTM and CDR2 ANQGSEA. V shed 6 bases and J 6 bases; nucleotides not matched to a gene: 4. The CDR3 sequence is CSVRTGGDEKLFF. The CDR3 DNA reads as TGCAGCGTCCGGACAGGGGGTGATGAAAAACTGTTTTTT.

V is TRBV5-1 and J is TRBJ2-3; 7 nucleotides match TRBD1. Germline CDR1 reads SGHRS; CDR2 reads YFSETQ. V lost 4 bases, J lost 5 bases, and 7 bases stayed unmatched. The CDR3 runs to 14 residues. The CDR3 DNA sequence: TGCGCCAGCAGCAAAACAGGGGTTGGAGATACGCAGTATTTT. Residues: CASSKTGVGDTQYF.